Sequencing of this T cell receptor beta chain was carried out in a study of T cell responses to AZD1222 COVID-19 vaccine. Overall study findings and caveats: Baseline serology detected seropositivity in only five to seven AZD1222 recipients.

A word on this clone: Its antigen is undetermined.

Some clones are missing from TCRdb's copy, which holds only in-frame ones; the method was immunoSEQ multiplex PCR. Here the sample spans more than 100,000 clones, around 87% being singletons. Germline V gene sequence: CDR1 LGHDT, CDR2 YNNKEL (reference sequence). Trimming cost V 4 bases and J 4 bases; bases outside gene matches: 4. The CDR3 has 15 residues. This chain joins TRBV3-1 (or the pseudogene TRBV3-2) and TRBJ2-1; 10 nucleotides line up with TRBD2. This sequence originates from an adult in good health. Sample: peripheral blood, taken on day 0 of AZD1222 vaccination. The CDR3, as DNA: TGTGCCAGCAGCCGGCCGGGACTAGCGTACAATGAGCAGTTCTTC. Its translation is CASSRPGLAYNEQFF.